The 27 T cell receptor beta chains below come from one sample, sequenced in a study of OX40 agonist ivuxolimab in advanced cancers. Profiled with immunoSEQ multiplex PCR; TCRdb holds only in-frame clones, not every one. The sample lists fewer than 70,000 clones; 85% to 90% were seen once. Sample: CD4+ or CD8+ T cells sorted from blood, taken in a trial of the OX40 agonist ivuxolimab. Source of these receptors: an adult with an advanced solid tumor such as melanoma, head and neck, liver or kidney cancer.

The chain carries TRBV19 and TRBJ1-1, with TRBD1 matching over 8 bases. CDR3 length: 14 amino acids. J gave up 5 bases and V 6 bases, and 8 bases lay outside the gene matches. Looked up from germline, CDR1 is LNHDA and CDR2 is SQIVND (reference sequence). CDR3 region: CASRAGGTTTEAFF. DNA for the CDR3: TGTGCCAGTAGGGCAGGGGGCACCACAACTGAAGCTTTCTTT. Complete variable domain (other parts from reference TRBV19 and TRBJ1-1): DGGITQSPKYLFRKEGQNVTLSCEQNLNHDAMYWYRQDPGQGLRLIYYSQIVNDFQKGDIAEGYSVSREKKESFPLTVTSAQKNPTAFYLCASRAGGTTTEAFFGQGTRLTVV.

This clone was seen once. The chain employs TRBV6-5 and TRBJ1-2, with D possibly being TRBD1 (6 bases). The CDR3 has 13 amino acids. Germline-derived CDR1 and CDR2 are MNHEY and SVGAGI. Trimming removed 8 bases from V and 6 bases from J, with 16 bases in between. The CDR3 nucleotides are TGTGCCAGCGGGTACATGGGGGCAGATGGCTACACCTTC. Protein product: CASGYMGADGYTF.

The rearrangement joins TRBV27 to TRBJ2-1; TRBD2 matches at 9 bases. The CDR3 consists of 16 residues. After removal of 2 bases from V and 1 base from J, the junction contained 3 bases not matched to a gene. Per germline, CDR1 MNHEY and CDR2 SMNVEV (reference sequence). CDR3 amino acids: CASSLSGGRSYNEQFF. In DNA, the CDR3 is TGTGCCAGCAGTTTAAGCGGGGGGAGATCCTACAATGAGCAGTTCTTC.

This sequence joins TRBV5-1 and TRBJ2-2; 9 bases match TRBD1. The CDR3 length is 17 residues. J lost 1 base, V lost 1 base, and 5 bases had no gene match. The germline V gene has CDR1 SGHRS and CDR2 YFSETQ. CDR3 nucleotides: TGCGCCAGCAGCTTGAGGGGACAGGGACTGAACACCGGGGAGCTGTTTTTT. Protein: CASSLRGQGLNTGELFF.

The chain employs TRBV4-3 and TRBJ1-1; TRBD1 aligns across 8 bases. V was pared by 0 bases and J by 13 bases, with 19 bases of the junction left unmatched. The CDR3 totals 17 residues. Germline V gene data show CDR1 as LGHNA and CDR2 as YSLEER. The CDR3 nucleotides are TGCGCCAGCAGCCAAGATCGGCGTGGCAGGGGGCCATCCTATGGTTTCTTT. Its translation: CASSQDRRGRGPSYGFF.

The gene calls are TRBV7-3 and TRBJ1-1; weak D call: TRBD1 (5 bases). In germline, CDR1 is SGHTA, CDR2 FQGTGA. The CDR3 has 13 residues. V was clipped by 5 bases and J by 5 bases, with 12 bases between them. The CDR3: CASSLPGRTEAFF. DNA of the CDR3: TGTGCCAGCAGCCTCCCAGGGAGGACTGAAGCTTTCTTT. Full variable domain (missing parts from reference TRBV7-3 and TRBJ1-1): GAGVSQTPSNKVTEKGKYVELRCDPISGHTALYWYRQSLGQGPEFLIYFQGTGAADDSGLPNDRFFAVRPEGSVSTLKIQRTERGDSAVYLCASSLPGRTEAFFGQGTRLTVV.

V and J are TRBV2 and TRBJ1-2; unclear D gene. The CDR3 has 11 residues. Looked up from germline, CDR1 is SNHLY and CDR2 is FYNNEI. V gave up 7 bases and J gave up 2 bases, with 5 bases separating them. Here the CDR3 reads CASKINYGYTF. CDR3 bases: TGTGCCAGCAAAATCAACTATGGCTACACCTTC.

The CDR3 bases are TGTGCCAGCAGTGACGGGCAGTACGCTGGAAAACTGTTTTTT. Translating gives CASSDGQYAGKLFF. The V call is TRBV2, the J call TRBJ1-4; D gene unclear. Trimming cost V 3 bases and J 10 bases, with 15 bases left between them. This CDR3 contains 14 residues. Germline V gives CDR1 SNHLY, CDR2 FYNNEI.

The J gene is TRBJ2-1, the V gene TRBV27; D not certain. Germline V CDR1 and CDR2: MNHEY, SMNVEV (reference sequence). V was trimmed by 5 bases and J by 10 bases, leaving 9 bases between them. This CDR3 has 11 amino acids. The CDR3 nucleotides are TGTGCCAGCAGTCCCGGACGGGAGCAGTTCTTC. This gives the protein CASSPGREQFF.

The chain is built from TRBV4-1 and TRBJ2-1; TRBD1 aligns across 8 bases. Germline-derived CDR1 and CDR2 are MGHRA and YSYEKL. The CDR3 extends over 15 amino acids. J gave up 8 bases and V 4 bases, and 10 bases lay outside the gene matches. This CDR3 is CASSPGGRAVDEQFF. CDR3 coding DNA: TGCGCCAGCAGCCCAGGGGGCAGGGCGGTCGATGAGCAGTTCTTC.

The chain links TRBV6-5 to TRBJ1-1; 7 bases align to TRBD1. The CDR3 is 14 amino acids. Germline CDR1 reads MNHEY; CDR2 reads SVGAGI. Trimming removed 7 bases from V and 4 bases from J; junction bases left unmatched: 9. CDR3 region: CASKERGRRTEAFF. The CDR3, as DNA: TGTGCCAGCAAGGAAAGGGGGCGCCGCACTGAAGCTTTCTTT.

The chain has TRBV14 and TRBJ2-7; 11 bases agree with TRBD1. Germline loops: CDR1 SGHDN, CDR2 FVKESK. The CDR3 covers 14 residues. V shed 5 bases, J shed 0 bases, and the junction held 0 bases outside the gene matches. Written as DNA, the CDR3 is TGTGCCAGCAGCGGGACAGGGGGCTCCTACGAGCAGTACTTC. Translated: CASSGTGGSYEQYF.

The chain employs TRBV5-1 and TRBJ2-7, with 9 bases that match TRBD1. Germline assignment: CDR1 SGHRS and CDR2 YFSETQ. There are 16 residues in the CDR3. The ends lost 4 bases at V and 5 bases at J; junction bases unmatched: 13. CDR3: CASSRITGTGTHEQYF. DNA of the CDR3: TGCGCCAGCAGCCGAATTACCGGGACAGGGACCCACGAGCAGTACTTC.

The CDR3 reads CASGLGGLKNIQYF. DNA for the CDR3: TGTGCTAGTGGTTTGGGCGGTCTCAAAAACATTCAGTACTTC. V usage is TRBV12-5 and J usage is TRBJ2-4, with D unclear. Germline CDR1 reads LGHNT; CDR2 reads FRNRAP. The CDR3 is 14 residues long. The V end was cut by 1 base, the J end by 3 bases, with 7 bases between.

This rearrangement joins TRBV7-9 to TRBJ1-1; D is possibly TRBD1 (5 bases). The germline V gene has CDR1 SEHNR and CDR2 FQNEAQ (reference sequence). V lost 5 bases and J lost 1, with 14 bases in between. CDR3 length equals 15 residues. The CDR3 protein is CASSRGDFSNTEAFF. As DNA, the CDR3 is TGTGCCAGCAGCCGAGGGGACTTCTCGAACACTGAAGCTTTCTTT.

The gene calls are TRBV4-3 and TRBJ2-7, with D hard to call. Between the trimmed V and J ends, which lost 1 base and 6 bases, there was a span of 10 bases. Germline values: CDR1 LGHNA, CDR2 YSLEER. There are 13 residues in the CDR3. The chain's CDR3 is CASSQVVVSEQYF. CDR3 bases: TGCGCCAGCAGCCAAGTAGTGGTTAGCGAGCAGTACTTC.

The chain has TRBV6-1 and TRBJ1-2; unclear D gene. The germline gives CDR1 MNHNS, CDR2 SASEGT. V dropped 3 bases and J dropped 3 bases, with 5 bases sitting between them. This CDR3 is 12 amino acids long. CDR3: CASSEGDYGYTF. The CDR3 DNA reads as TGTGCCAGCAGTGAGGGCGACTATGGCTACACCTTC.

The chain links TRBV7-6 to TRBJ2-5; 8 nucleotides align to TRBD1. The CDR3 runs to 14 residues. V lost 5 bases and J lost 3; bases outside the gene matches: 5. Per germline, CDR1 SGHVS and CDR2 FNYEAQ. In nucleotides, the CDR3 is TGTGCCAGCAGCCTCCGGGACAGGAAAGAGACCCAGTACTTC. Translated: CASSLRDRKETQYF.

V is TRBV6-1 and J is TRBJ2-7; D perhaps matches TRBD2 (6 bases). There are 15 residues in the CDR3. Germline CDR1 reads MNHNS; CDR2 reads SASEGT. V lost 2 bases to trimming and J lost 2 bases, with 13 bases between them. This chain's CDR3 is CASSERGGNTYEQYF. As DNA, the CDR3 is TGTGCCAGCAGTGAACGCGGCGGGAACACCTACGAGCAGTACTTC.

V gene TRBV6-1 combines with J gene TRBJ2-7; 11 nucleotides line up with TRBD2. Germline CDR1 is MNHNS and CDR2 is SASEGT. V shed 1 base, J shed 2 bases, and the junction held 7 bases outside the gene matches. The CDR3 has 17 residues. The CDR3 loop is CASSEGRLAGLTYEQYF. CDR3 DNA: TGTGCCAGCAGTGAAGGCCGACTAGCGGGACTGACCTACGAGCAGTACTTC.

The chain recombines TRBV30 with TRBJ1-2, with 7 nucleotides matching TRBD1. The CDR3 is 14 amino acids. From germline, CDR1 is GTSNPN and CDR2 SVGIG (reference sequence). Trimming removed 2 bases from V and 2 bases from J; junction bases left unmatched: 5. The CDR3, as DNA: TGTGCCTGGAGTAGACTGGACAGGAACTATGGCTACACCTTC. Its protein product is CAWSRLDRNYGYTF.

V is TRBV6-1 and J is TRBJ1-1, with no clear D. This CDR3 comprises 14 residues. The germline CDR1 and CDR2 sequences are MNHNS and SASEGT. Trimming took off 4 bases at V and 1 base at J, with 10 bases between the two ends. As DNA, the CDR3 is TGTGCCAGCAGTGCGAGGAGCCAGAACACTGAAGCTTTCTTT. Protein sequence: CASSARSQNTEAFF.

This clone was seen a handful of times. The J gene is TRBJ1-5, the V gene TRBV2; D gene ambiguous. The ends were cut back, 3 bases at V and 5 bases at J, with 8 bases in the middle. The CDR3 runs 13 residues. Germline lookup yields CDR1 SNHLY and CDR2 FYNNEI. CDR3 in DNA: TGTGCCAGCAGTGACCTCAGAGATCAGCCCCAGCATTTT. Translation gives CASSDLRDQPQHF.

The genes are TRBV6-1 and TRBJ1-1; maybe TRBD1 (6 bases). The CDR3 is made up of 14 amino acids. Germline assignment: CDR1 MNHNS and CDR2 SASEGT. The V end lost 5 bases, the J end lost 0 bases, and 10 bases lay between the germline ends. CDR3 protein: CASSRDKMNTEAFF. The CDR3, as DNA: TGTGCCAGCAGTCGGGACAAGATGAACACTGAAGCTTTCTTT.

This clone came up once. The V call is TRBV10-1, the J call TRBJ2-3; TRBD2 agrees at 10 bases. The CDR3 is 17 amino acids. V lost 0 bases and J lost 5; bases outside the gene matches: 8. Germline CDR1 and CDR2: WNHNN and SYGVQD (reference sequence). The CDR3, as DNA: TGCGCCAGCAGTGAGTCCCGGAAAGCGGGAGGGGGAGATACGCAGTATTTT. Translating it yields CASSESRKAGGGDTQYF.

V gene TRBV5-6 combines with J gene TRBJ2-7; D is perhaps TRBD2 (8 bases). CDR1 and CDR2 (germline): SGHDT, YYEEEE. V lost 1 base to trimming and J lost 5 bases, with 22 bases between them. The CDR3 has 17 residues. The CDR3 here is CASSLLGLGGAADEQYF. In DNA form, the CDR3 reads TGTGCCAGCAGCTTGTTGGGACTAGGGGGCGCAGCCGACGAGCAGTACTTC.

V and J are TRBV30 and TRBJ1-4; D uncertain. The V and J ends lost 7 bases and 0 bases respectively, with 6 bases between them. CDR1 and CDR2 (germline): GTSNPN, SVGIG (reference sequence). The CDR3 runs 12 residues. CDR3 DNA: TGTGCCTTAGAAGCAACTAATGAAAAACTGTTTTTT. Translating it yields CALEATNEKLFF.